This entry lists 21 T cell receptor beta chains sequenced from one sample in a study of shared clonotypes between healthy human individuals. Some clones are missing from TCRdb's copy, which holds only in-frame ones; the method was immunoSEQ multiplex PCR. Here the sample spans 500,000 or so clones, about 96% being singletons. The sample taken for sequencing was naive CD4+ T cells sorted from blood. Subset defined: CD45RA+ positively selected. All receptors come from a woman in her twenties or thirties in good health.

CDR3 bases: TGTGCCAGCAGCTTAGATACAGGGCTGGGATATGGCTACACCTTC. Its protein is CASSLDTGLGYGYTF. The genes are TRBV7-9 and TRBJ1-2; D perhaps matches TRBD1 (6 bases). The ends were cut back, 1 base at V and 5 bases at J, with 14 bases in the middle. The CDR3 is made up of 15 amino acids. Looked up from germline, CDR1 is SEHNR and CDR2 is FQNEAQ (reference sequence).

This chain links TRBV28 with TRBJ2-4, with a weak D call TRBD1 (5 bases). The V end was cut by 7 bases, the J end by 0 bases, with 7 bases between. This CDR3 is 13 amino acids long. Germline V gene sequence: CDR1 MDHEN, CDR2 SYDVKM. CDR3 amino acids: CASIGEAKNIQYF. CDR3 bases: TGTGCCAGCATAGGGGAAGCCAAAAACATTCAGTACTTC. Full variable domain (remainder filled in from reference TRBV28 and TRBJ2-4): DVKVTQSSRYLVKRTGEKVFLECVQDMDHENMFWYRQDPGLGLRLIYFSYDVKMKEKGDIPEGYSVSREKKERFSLILESASTNQTSMYLCASIGEAKNIQYFGAGTRLSVL.

The chain couples TRBV7-8 to TRBJ2-7, with 7 bases fitting TRBD1. The CDR3 length is 14 residues. The trim removed 5 bases at V and 3 bases at J, leaving 7 bases unmatched. CDR1 is SGHVS and CDR2 is FQNEAQ in the germline V gene. This CDR3 is CASSARQGNYEQYF. CDR3 nucleotide sequence: TGTGCCAGCAGCGCCCGACAGGGAAACTACGAGCAGTACTTC.

The rearrangement uses TRBV27 and TRBJ1-5; 7 bases are shared with TRBD1. Germline trimming cut 8 bases from V and 0 bases from J; bases unmatched to any gene: 19. The germline gives CDR1 MNHEY, CDR2 SMNVEV (reference sequence). The CDR3 consists of 19 residues. In nucleotides, the CDR3 is TGTGCCAGCCCCCCAGGGGGGATCGATGCCGCTAATAGCAATCAGCCCCAGCATTTT. Amino acids: CASPPGGIDAANSNQPQHF.

This clone has a single count. This specimen includes other DNA sequences encoding the same CDR3. The CDR3 here is CASSPPTDTQYF. The CDR3 DNA sequence: TGTGCCAGCTCACCCCCCACAGATACGCAGTATTTT. V gene TRBV18 combines with J gene TRBJ2-3; D gene uncertain. The V end lost 3 bases, the J end lost 2 bases, and 3 bases lay between the germline ends. CDR1 and CDR2 from the germline V gene are KGHSH and LQKENI. This CDR3 comprises 12 residues.

The J gene is TRBJ2-5, the V gene TRBV30; a weak D match, TRBD1 (5 bases). The end of the DNA aligns better with TRBJ2-7, so the J call may be wrong. The germline CDR1 and CDR2 sequences are GTSNPN and SVGIG (reference sequence). This CDR3 has 11 amino acids. The CDR3 loop reads CAWGHNYEQYF. CDR3 DNA: TGTGCCTGGGGACATAACTACGAGCAGTACTTC.

This sequence joins TRBV7-9 and TRBJ2-3, with D maybe TRBD2 (6 bases). This CDR3 has 18 residues. In germline, CDR1 is SEHNR, CDR2 FQNEAQ (reference sequence). V was cut by 1 base and J by 10 bases, with 27 bases left in between. The CDR3 sequence: CASSLVFLGGMGFRSQYF. DNA for the CDR3: TGTGCCAGCAGCTTAGTTTTTTTGGGCGGGATGGGTTTCCGATCGCAGTATTTT.

This clone was recorded only once. The chain has TRBV5-4 and TRBJ2-7; 10 bases are shared with TRBD2. The J segment lost 0 bases and the V segment lost 0 bases, leaving 6 bases of the junction unmatched. The germline CDR1 and CDR2 sequences are SGHNT and YYREEE (reference sequence). The CDR3 runs 17 residues. CDR3 sequence reads: CASSLEVLAGNSYEQYF. The CDR3, as DNA: TGTGCCAGCAGCTTGGAGGTACTAGCGGGGAACTCCTACGAGCAGTACTTC. The full variable domain, in which reference TRBV5-4 and TRBJ2-7 provide the parts outside the CDR3, is ETGVTQSPTHLIKTRGQQVTLRCSSQSGHNTVSWYQQALGQGPQFIFQYYREEENGRGNFPPRFSGLQFPNYSSELNVNALELDDSALYLCASSLEVLAGNSYEQYFGPGTRLTVT.

V and J are TRBV7-3 and TRBJ2-2; D gene unclear. The CDR3 consists of 13 residues. Germline loops: CDR1 SGHTA, CDR2 FQGTGA. The V gene lost 8 bases and the J gene lost 4 bases, with 11 bases spanning the gap. The CDR3 nucleotides read TGTGCCAGCTCCAGACCAACCACCGGGGAGCTGTTTTTT. It specifies CASSRPTTGELFF.

The V call is TRBV6-5, the J call TRBJ2-7; 9 positions match TRBD1. Trimming at V came to 6 bases and at J to 4 bases, leaving 10 bases not matched to a gene. In germline, CDR1 is MNHEY, CDR2 SVGAGI. The length of the CDR3 is 15 residues. The CDR3 region is CASRDGQGWLYEQYF. CDR3 in DNA: TGTGCCAGCAGAGACGGACAGGGGTGGTTATACGAGCAGTACTTC.

V is TRBV6-5 and J is TRBJ1-3; weak D call: TRBD1 (5 bases). V was pared by 8 bases and J by 0 bases, with 8 bases between. Germline lookup yields CDR1 MNHEY and CDR2 SVGAGI. The CDR3 loop spans 13 amino acids. The CDR3 region is CASVQVSGNTIYF. CDR3 nucleotides: TGTGCCAGCGTACAGGTCTCTGGAAACACCATATATTTT.

The chain joins TRBV5-4 to TRBJ1-2; D unresolved. Germline V gives CDR1 SGHNT, CDR2 YYREEE (reference sequence). The CDR3 sequence is 14 residues long. V was trimmed by 6 bases and J by 0 bases, leaving 12 bases between them. The CDR3 here is CASTSGGANYGYTF. Here the CDR3 DNA reads TGTGCCAGCACCTCGGGCGGAGCTAACTATGGCTACACCTTC. The whole variable domain, filled in from reference TRBV5-4 and TRBJ1-2, reads ETGVTQSPTHLIKTRGQQVTLRCSSQSGHNTVSWYQQALGQGPQFIFQYYREEENGRGNFPPRFSGLQFPNYSSELNVNALELDDSALYLCASTSGGANYGYTFGSGTRLTVV.

This chain joins TRBV27 and TRBJ2-7, with unresolved D. The length of the CDR3 is 13 residues. Germline CDR1 and CDR2: MNHEY and SMNVEV (reference sequence). Trimming took off 6 bases at V and 9 bases at J, with 18 bases between the two ends. The CDR3 here is CASSRYQGSGQYF. In nucleotides, the CDR3 is TGTGCCAGCAGCAGATACCAAGGCTCGGGGCAGTACTTC.

The genes are TRBV2 and TRBJ2-2; TRBD2 agrees at 7 bases. After removal of 10 bases from V and 4 bases from J, the junction contained 9 bases not matched to a gene. CDR3 length: 14 residues. The V gene's germline CDR1 is SNHLY and CDR2 FYNNEI. The chain's CDR3 is CATSGTISTGELFF. CDR3 DNA sequence: TGTGCCACCTCCGGGACTATCTCCACCGGGGAGCTGTTTTTT.

The count of this clone is one. The rearrangement uses TRBV6-5 and TRBJ2-5, with 8 positions matching TRBD2. In germline, CDR1 is MNHEY, CDR2 SVGAGI. V shed 6 bases, J shed 7 bases, and the junction held 4 bases outside the gene matches. CDR3 length equals 12 residues. The CDR3 sequence is CASSREGGTQYF. The CDR3 nucleotides are TGTGCCAGCAGCCGGGAGGGAGGGACCCAGTACTTC.

The V gene is TRBV2, the J gene TRBJ1-1; 7 positions match TRBD1. V was clipped by 4 bases and J by 12 bases; unmatched bases: 5. Per germline, CDR1 SNHLY and CDR2 FYNNEI. This CDR3 contains 11 residues. CDR3 coding DNA: TGTGCCAGCAGTGGCGCAGGGGGAACTTTCTTT. Its protein product is CASSGAGGTFF.

This clone is a singleton in its sample. V usage is TRBV5-1 and J usage is TRBJ1-4; weak D call: TRBD1 (6 bases). CDR3 length: 15 residues. Germline V lookup: CDR1 SGHRS, CDR2 YFSETQ. V shed 4 bases and J shed 7 bases, with 17 bases lying between them. The CDR3 is CASSPPEGGGEKLFF. CDR3 DNA: TGCGCCAGCAGCCCCCCAGAGGGGGGGGGTGAAAAACTGTTTTTT.

J is TRBJ1-1 and V is TRBV23-1, with D perhaps matching TRBD1 (6 bases). TRBV23-1 is placed among ORFs of uncertain function. V lost 0 bases, J lost 8 bases, and 7 bases lay in between. CDR3 length equals 12 residues. CDR3 residues: CASSQSGTEAFF. The CDR3 DNA follows: TGCGCCAGCAGTCAATCCGGGACAGAAGCTTTCTTT.

The chain has TRBV10-1 and TRBJ2-1; 12 nucleotides match TRBD2. With 5 bases clipped from V and 10 bases from J, the junction kept 6 bases outside the gene matches. This CDR3 is built from 14 residues. Germline V lookup: CDR1 WNHNN, CDR2 SYGVQD (reference sequence). The CDR3 bases are TGCGCCAGCAGTCTGACTAGCGGGAGCCGCGAGCAGTTCTTC. This encodes CASSLTSGSREQFF.

The CDR3 sequence: CASSFPLAGAPNNEQFF. The CDR3, as DNA: TGTGCCAGCAGTTTCCCTCTAGCGGGAGCGCCTAACAATGAGCAGTTCTTC. V and J are TRBV28 and TRBJ2-1; 10 positions match TRBD2. The germline gives CDR1 MDHEN, CDR2 SYDVKM. The junction had 10 bases not matched to a gene; V was cut back by 3 bases and J by 5 bases. The CDR3 runs 17 residues.

This chain connects TRBV4-1 to TRBJ2-7; 8 bases align to TRBD2. The CDR3 is 16 amino acids. Looked up from germline, CDR1 is MGHRA and CDR2 is YSYEKL. The V segment lost 3 bases and the J segment 5 bases; nucleotides outside the gene matches: 12. This chain's CDR3 is CASSHQLAAPRHEQYF. The CDR3 region has the DNA TGCGCCAGCAGCCATCAACTAGCGGCCCCGAGGCACGAGCAGTACTTC.